Below, 31 T cell receptor beta chains from the same sample are listed, as sequenced in a study of blood T cell repertoires in COVID-19. Assay: immunoSEQ multiplex PCR; the TCRdb copy retains only in-frame clones and omits some. The sample contains about 50,000 clones, roughly 86% of which appear only once. Sequencing input: PBMCs or T cells enriched from blood (not recorded which). These receptors were obtained from a woman in her forties or fifties who had recovered from COVID-19.

The chain uses TRBV7-2 and TRBJ1-5; D remains unclear. CDR3 size: 13 residues. Deletions cut 6 bases from V and 7 bases from J, with 13 bases between. The germline V gene encodes CDR1 SGHTA and CDR2 FQGNSA. The CDR3 bases are TGTGCCAGCAGTGACGCCATGAGGCAGCCCCAGCATTTT. Encoded protein: CASSDAMRQPQHF.

This chain connects TRBV19 to TRBJ1-2; D possibly corresponds to TRBD1 (5 bases). From germline, CDR1 is LNHDA and CDR2 SQIVND (reference sequence). There are 15 residues in the CDR3. V dropped 5 bases and J dropped 0 bases, with 13 bases sitting between them. Written as DNA, the CDR3 is TGTGCCAGTAGTCCGGGACTCTACGCTAACTATGGCTACACCTTC. Protein product: CASSPGLYANYGYTF.

This clone was detected once. The gene calls are TRBV28 and TRBJ2-7, with D possibly TRBD1 on 6 matching bases. Germline V gene sequence: CDR1 MDHEN, CDR2 SYDVKM. The ends were cut back, 1 base at V and 3 bases at J, with 13 bases in the middle. The CDR3 consists of 15 residues. The CDR3 spells CASSLLSQGFYEQYF. CDR3 nucleotide sequence: TGTGCCAGCAGTTTATTGTCACAGGGTTTCTACGAGCAGTACTTC. Using reference TRBV28 and TRBJ2-7 for the parts outside the CDR3, the full variable domain is DVKVTQSSRYLVKRTGEKVFLECVQDMDHENMFWYRQDPGLGLRLIYFSYDVKMKEKGDIPEGYSVSREKKERFSLILESASTNQTSMYLCASSLLSQGFYEQYFGPGTRLTVT.

The chain is built from TRBV5-6 and TRBJ2-2; the match to TRBD2 covers 13 bases. The germline gives CDR1 SGHDT, CDR2 YYEEEE. This CDR3 comprises 19 residues. After removal of 4 bases from V and 4 bases from J, the junction contained 13 bases not matched to a gene. CDR3 loop: CASSLQGLAGYYSTGELFF. In DNA form, the CDR3 reads TGTGCCAGCAGCCTGCAGGGACTAGCGGGATACTATAGCACCGGGGAGCTGTTTTTT.

This chain uses TRBV19 with TRBJ1-2, with 12 bases aligning to TRBD1. Germline trimming cut 6 bases from V and 6 bases from J; bases unmatched to any gene: 8. This CDR3 region has 15 residues. Germline CDR1 is LNHDA and CDR2 is SQIVND (reference sequence). The DNA of the CDR3 is TGTGCCAGTAGCCACCGGGACAGGGGGCCTAATGGCTACACCTTC. It codes for CASSHRDRGPNGYTF.

The chain is built from TRBV11-3 and TRBJ1-1; D is ambiguous. The CDR3 loop spans 14 amino acids. V shed 5 bases and J shed 5 bases, with 15 bases lying between them. Looked up from germline, CDR1 is SGHNT and CDR2 is YENEEA. Here the CDR3 reads CASSLTSRETEAFF. As DNA, the CDR3 is TGTGCCAGCAGCCTGACATCGAGGGAGACTGAAGCTTTCTTT.

The rearrangement links TRBV3-1 (or the pseudogene TRBV3-2) to TRBJ1-1; 7 positions match TRBD1. The CDR3 consists of 14 residues. After removal of 4 bases from V and 3 bases from J, the junction contained 5 bases not matched to a gene. The germline V gene encodes CDR1 LGHDT and CDR2 YNNKEL (reference sequence). The CDR3 nucleotides read TGTGCCAGCAGCCGGACAGGTCCGGACACTGAAGCTTTCTTT. Translated: CASSRTGPDTEAFF.

This chain links TRBV18 with TRBJ2-1; D gene unclear. The CDR3 is 14 amino acids. Trimming stripped 2 bases from V and 5 bases from J, with 10 bases between. Germline CDR1 is KGHSH and CDR2 is LQKENI. In DNA form, the CDR3 reads TGTGCCAGCTCACCAGATATACAGAACAATGAGCAGTTCTTC. The encoded protein is CASSPDIQNNEQFF.

This clone was counted only a few times. This rearrangement joins TRBV5-1 to TRBJ2-2; the match to TRBD2 covers 11 bases. J lost 0 bases, V lost 6 bases, and 10 bases had no gene match. The CDR3 extends over 18 amino acids. CDR1 and CDR2 from the germline V gene are SGHRS and YFSETQ. In DNA, the CDR3 is TGCGCCAGCACCAGAGGACTAGCGGGTTCTACGAACACCGGGGAGCTGTTTTTT. Protein: CASTRGLAGSTNTGELFF.

This clone was detected once. J is TRBJ2-7 and V is TRBV11-3; 9 bases fit TRBD1. This CDR3 contains 14 residues. Germline V gene data show CDR1 as SGHNT and CDR2 as YENEEA. V dropped 3 bases and J dropped 3; count of bases not matched to a gene: 3. CDR3: CASSLGQGNYEQYF. The CDR3 DNA reads TGTGCCAGCAGCTTGGGACAGGGAAACTACGAGCAGTACTTC.

The rearrangement links TRBV2 to TRBJ2-5; 8 bases match TRBD1. The length of the CDR3 is 14 residues. The V and J ends lost 3 bases and 5 bases, in that order; junction bases with no gene match: 5. Germline CDR1 and CDR2: SNHLY and FYNNEI. The CDR3 DNA reads TGTGCCAGCAGTGAGCCAGGGGGCTCGGAGACCCAGTACTTC. Protein sequence: CASSEPGGSETQYF.

This clone was observed a single time. The rearrangement uses TRBV5-1 and TRBJ2-3; 8 bases agree with TRBD1. Germline-derived CDR1 and CDR2 are SGHRS and YFSETQ. The V gene end was trimmed by 7 bases and the J gene end by 0 bases; junction bases not matched to a gene: 13. The CDR3 is 17 amino acids. The CDR3 is CASRRETGVASTDTQYF. The CDR3 DNA reads as TGCGCCAGCCGCCGTGAGACAGGGGTCGCTAGCACAGATACGCAGTATTTT.

Here the CDR3 reads CASRPSTSGTETQYF. CDR3 nucleotides: TGTGCCAGCAGGCCATCGACTAGCGGGACGGAGACCCAGTACTTC. This chain connects TRBV2 to TRBJ2-5; 11 nucleotides match TRBD2. Per the germline V gene, CDR1 is SNHLY and CDR2 is FYNNEI. This CDR3 has 15 residues. The V segment lost 6 bases and the J segment 5 bases; nucleotides outside the gene matches: 8. Together with reference TRBV2 and TRBJ2-5, the CDR3 gives the full variable domain: EPEVTQTPSHQVTQMGQEVILRCVPISNHLYFYWYRQILGQKVEFLVSFYNNEISEKSEIFDDQFSVERPDGSNFTLKIRSTKLEDSAMYFCASRPSTSGTETQYFGPGTRLLVL.

The CDR3 loop is CASSEILAGGYEQYF. Here the CDR3 DNA reads TGTGCCAGCAGTGAAATACTAGCGGGGGGTTACGAGCAGTACTTC. This chain connects TRBV2 to TRBJ2-7; 12 bases are a match to TRBD2. The CDR3 consists of 15 residues. After removal of 2 bases from V and 4 bases from J, the junction contained 3 bases not matched to a gene. The germline CDR1 and CDR2 sequences are SNHLY and FYNNEI.

The chain combines TRBV2 with TRBJ1-4, with D hard to call. The CDR3 extends over 14 amino acids. Germline lookup yields CDR1 SNHLY and CDR2 FYNNEI. Trimming left V 7 bases short and J 7 bases short, with 16 bases between. CDR3 coding DNA: TGTGCCAGCACGGTCGCGGCCGGCGGTGAAAAACTGTTTTTT. It codes for CASTVAAGGEKLFF.

This chain uses TRBV19 with TRBJ1-5; the D gene is possibly TRBD1 (5 bases). Germline CDR1 LNHDA, CDR2 SQIVND (reference sequence). Trimming took off 4 bases at V and 5 bases at J, with 9 bases between the two ends. The CDR3 contains 13 residues. CDR3: CASSKGLDQPQHF. CDR3 DNA sequence: TGTGCCAGTAGTAAGGGGTTAGATCAGCCCCAGCATTTT.

The rearrangement uses TRBV7-2 and TRBJ2-5; 8 nucleotides match TRBD2. Germline assignment: CDR1 SGHTA and CDR2 FQGNSA. There are 15 residues in the CDR3. V dropped 2 bases and J dropped 1; count of bases not matched to a gene: 3. In DNA, the CDR3 is TGTGCCAGCAGCTTAAGCGGGGGTACCCAAGAGACCCAGTACTTC. This sequence encodes CASSLSGGTQETQYF. Using reference TRBV7-2 and TRBJ2-5 for the parts outside the CDR3, the full variable domain is GAGVSQSPSNKVTEKGKDVELRCDPISGHTALYWYRQSLGQGLEFLIYFQGNSAPDKSGLPSDRFSAERTGGSVSTLTIQRTQQEDSAVYLCASSLSGGTQETQYFGPGTRLLVL.

The rearrangement joins TRBV5-4 to TRBJ1-2; no clear D. The V gene's germline CDR1 is SGHNT and CDR2 YYREEE (reference sequence). The germline V and J ends were trimmed by 1 base and 0 bases, with 7 bases remaining between them. The CDR3 is 14 amino acids. CDR3 loop: CASSLRSANYGYTF. The DNA of the CDR3 is TGTGCCAGCAGCTTGCGGTCGGCTAACTATGGCTACACCTTC.

The chain combines TRBV6-5 with TRBJ2-7, with unresolved D. Germline lookup yields CDR1 MNHEY and CDR2 SVGAGI. Trimming removed 5 bases from V and 2 bases from J, with 10 bases in between. CDR3 size: 13 residues. CDR3 loop: CASSQLPAYEQYF. The CDR3 DNA follows: TGTGCCAGCAGTCAGTTACCAGCCTACGAGCAGTACTTC.

This clone was seen just once. The chain has TRBV28 and TRBJ1-1, with D uncertain. The V end was cut by 5 bases, the J end by 3 bases, with 7 bases between. Per germline, CDR1 MDHEN and CDR2 SYDVKM. This CDR3 spans 12 amino acids. CDR3 nucleotides: TGTGCCAGCAGTACTTTGGACACTGAAGCTTTCTTT. This sequence encodes CASSTLDTEAFF.

V and J are TRBV19 and TRBJ1-2; D gene unclear. Germline V CDR1 and CDR2: LNHDA, SQIVND (reference sequence). The germline V and J ends were trimmed by 6 bases and 4 bases, with 12 bases remaining between them. This CDR3 is built from 13 residues. The CDR3 protein is CASRAEQAYGYTF. CDR3 in DNA: TGTGCCAGTAGGGCCGAGCAGGCCTATGGCTACACCTTC.

The V gene is TRBV9, the J gene TRBJ2-3, with 13 bases lining up with TRBD2. Germline assignment: CDR1 SGDLS and CDR2 YYNGEE. V shed 1 base and J 6 bases; nucleotides not matched to a gene: 23. This CDR3 is 22 amino acids long. The CDR3 DNA is TGTGCCAGCAGCGTAAGATTGGGGTCGAGAGGACTAGCGGGAGATCGGGGGGATACGCAGTATTTT. Translated, it gives CASSVRLGSRGLAGDRGDTQYF. Complete variable domain (other parts from reference TRBV9 and TRBJ2-3): DSGVTQTPKHLITATGQRVTLRCSPRSGDLSVYWYQQSLDQGLQFLIQYYNGEERAKGNILERFSAQQFPDLHSELNLSSLELGDSALYFCASSVRLGSRGLAGDRGDTQYFGPGTRLTVL.

The CDR3 spells CASSPGRASGNTIYF. The CDR3 DNA sequence: TGTGCCAGCTCACCGGGCAGGGCCTCTGGAAACACCATATATTTT. The chain recombines TRBV18 with TRBJ1-3; D possibly corresponds to TRBD1 (5 bases). Germline CDR1 reads KGHSH; CDR2 reads LQKENI. CDR3 size: 15 residues. V was clipped by 3 bases and J by 0 bases, with 9 bases between them.

The chain carries TRBV4-2 and TRBJ2-1, with 10 bases aligning to TRBD2. The trim removed 1 base at V and 4 bases at J, leaving 4 bases unmatched. The germline CDR1 and CDR2 sequences are LGHNA and YNFKEQ. This CDR3 comprises 16 residues. Here the CDR3 reads CASSQVSGRGYNEQFF. In nucleotides, the CDR3 is TGTGCCAGCAGCCAAGTCAGCGGGAGGGGGTACAATGAGCAGTTCTTC.

The chain recombines TRBV20-1 with TRBJ1-1; maybe TRBD1 (6 bases). The germline gives CDR1 DFQATT, CDR2 SNEGSKA (reference sequence). The CDR3 has 15 residues. V was shortened by 3 bases and J by 0 bases, with 14 bases between the two germline ends. CDR3 sequence: CSASMGAIMNTEAFF. The CDR3, as DNA: TGCAGTGCTAGTATGGGGGCCATCATGAACACTGAAGCTTTCTTT.

V gene TRBV6-5 combines with J gene TRBJ1-2; D call uncertain. The germline gives CDR1 MNHEY, CDR2 SVGAGI. The CDR3 totals 14 residues. V gave up 0 bases and J gave up 6 bases, with 11 bases separating them. The CDR3 sequence is CASSYSPGGNGYTF. CDR3 coding DNA: TGTGCCAGCAGTTACTCCCCAGGAGGTAATGGCTACACCTTC.

The rearrangement uses TRBV2 and TRBJ1-1; D not resolved. The ends were cut back, 10 bases at V and 5 bases at J, with 20 bases in the middle. CDR3 length: 14 amino acids. Germline V CDR1 and CDR2: SNHLY, FYNNEI. The CDR3 nucleotides are TGTGCCAACTCGGCTCAGGAATCGGGAACTGAAGCTTTCTTT. Amino acid sequence: CANSAQESGTEAFF.

J is TRBJ1-5 and V is TRBV18, with TRBD1 matching over 10 bases. J was trimmed by 5 bases and V by 3 bases; bases with no gene match: 1. Germline V gene sequence: CDR1 KGHSH, CDR2 LQKENI. The CDR3 extends over 14 amino acids. The CDR3 loop is CASSPGTGDQPQHF. In DNA form, the CDR3 reads TGTGCCAGCTCACCCGGGACAGGGGATCAGCCCCAGCATTTT.

The chain recombines TRBV28 with TRBJ2-5; 9 bases are shared with TRBD1. J gave up 6 bases and V 3 bases, and 11 bases lay outside the gene matches. From germline, CDR1 is MDHEN and CDR2 SYDVKM. CDR3 length: 16 residues. CDR3 loop: CASSFRPGQGFQTQYF. CDR3 bases: TGTGCCAGCAGTTTCCGACCGGGACAGGGTTTTCAGACCCAGTACTTC.

The chain links TRBV18 to TRBJ2-1; TRBD1 might be the D (6 bases). The CDR3 spans 16 residues. Per germline, CDR1 KGHSH and CDR2 LQKENI. Trimming pared 2 bases from V and 8 bases from J, leaving 19 bases between. CDR3 loop: CASSPVITGNSHEQFF. CDR3 in DNA: TGTGCCAGCTCACCAGTGATCACAGGGAACTCCCATGAGCAGTTCTTC.

For the CDR3, the DNA is TGTGCCAGCAGCTTATTAACAGGGTACGGGAGGGACACCATATATTTT. Its translation is CASSLLTGYGRDTIYF. The rearrangement uses TRBV7-2 and TRBJ1-3; maybe TRBD1 (6 bases). V was cut by 2 bases and J by 8 bases, with 19 bases left in between. CDR1 is SGHTA and CDR2 is FQGNSA in the germline V gene. The CDR3 is 16 amino acids.